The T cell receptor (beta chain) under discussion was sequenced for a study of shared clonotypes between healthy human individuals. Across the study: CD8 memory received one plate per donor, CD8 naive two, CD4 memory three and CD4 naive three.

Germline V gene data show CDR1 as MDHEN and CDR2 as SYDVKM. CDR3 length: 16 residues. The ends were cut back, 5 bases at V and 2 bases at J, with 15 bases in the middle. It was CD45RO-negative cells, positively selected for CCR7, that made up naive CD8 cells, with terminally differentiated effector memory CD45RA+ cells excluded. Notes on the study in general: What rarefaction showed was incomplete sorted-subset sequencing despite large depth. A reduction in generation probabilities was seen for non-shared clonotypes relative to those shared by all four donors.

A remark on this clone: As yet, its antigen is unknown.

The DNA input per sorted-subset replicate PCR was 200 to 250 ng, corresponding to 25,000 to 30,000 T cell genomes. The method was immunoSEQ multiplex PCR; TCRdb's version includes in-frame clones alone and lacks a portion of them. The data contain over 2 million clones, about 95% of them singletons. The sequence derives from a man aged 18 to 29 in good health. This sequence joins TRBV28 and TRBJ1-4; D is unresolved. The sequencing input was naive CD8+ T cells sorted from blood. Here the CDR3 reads CASSIRGEATNEKLFF. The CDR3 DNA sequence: TGTGCCAGCAGTATCAGAGGAGAGGCTACTAATGAAAAACTGTTTTTT.